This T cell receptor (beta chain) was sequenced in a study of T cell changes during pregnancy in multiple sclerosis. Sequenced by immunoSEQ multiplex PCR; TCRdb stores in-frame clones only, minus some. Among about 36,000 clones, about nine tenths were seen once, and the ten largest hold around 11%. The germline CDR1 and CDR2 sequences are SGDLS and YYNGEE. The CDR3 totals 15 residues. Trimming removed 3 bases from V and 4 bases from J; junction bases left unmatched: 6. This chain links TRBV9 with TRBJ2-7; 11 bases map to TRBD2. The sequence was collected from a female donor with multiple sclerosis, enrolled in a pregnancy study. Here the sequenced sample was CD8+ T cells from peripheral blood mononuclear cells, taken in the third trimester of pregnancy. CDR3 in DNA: TGTGCCAGCAGCGCCGGGACTAGCGGACTGTACGAGCAGTACTTC. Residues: CASSAGTSGLYEQYF.